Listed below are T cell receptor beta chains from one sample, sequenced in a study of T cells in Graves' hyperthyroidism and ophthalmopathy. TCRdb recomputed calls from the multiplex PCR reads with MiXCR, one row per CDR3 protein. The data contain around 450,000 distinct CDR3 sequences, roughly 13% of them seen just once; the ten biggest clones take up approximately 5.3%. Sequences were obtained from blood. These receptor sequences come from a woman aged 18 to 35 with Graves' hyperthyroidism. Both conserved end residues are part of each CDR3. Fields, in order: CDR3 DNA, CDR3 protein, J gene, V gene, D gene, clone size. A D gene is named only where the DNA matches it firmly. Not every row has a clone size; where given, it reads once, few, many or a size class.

DNA: TGTGCCAGCAGGAAGGACAGGACGAGCAATCAGCCCCAGCATTTT
CDR3: CASRKDRTSNQPQHF
J: TRBJ1-5
V: TRBV2
D: TRBD1
size: many

DNA: TGTGCCAGCAGTGAATGGTTGGGGCTCAACACTGAAGCTTTCTTT
CDR3: CASSEWLGLNTEAFF
J: TRBJ1-1
V: TRBV6-1
D: NA
size: NA

DNA: TGTGCCAGCAGCTCTGAACTAGCGAACTACGAGCAGTACTTC
CDR3: CASSSELANYEQYF
J: TRBJ2-7
V: TRBV7-8
D: TRBD2
size: many

DNA: TGTGCCAGCGGGAGACAGGGGACGGACACTGAAGCTTTCTTT
CDR3: CASGRQGTDTEAFF
J: TRBJ1-1
V: TRBV6-1
D: TRBD1
size: many

DNA: TGCGCCAGCAAACAGGGACTCGGTGTGGAAAAACTGTTTTTT
CDR3: CASKQGLGVEKLFF
J: TRBJ1-4
V: TRBV5-1
D: NA
size: NA

DNA: TGTGCCAGCAGCCCCGGACTAGCGGGAATAATGCAGCAGTTCTTC
CDR3: CASSPGLAGIMQQFF
J: TRBJ2-1
V: TRBV27
D: TRBD2
size: NA

DNA: TGTGCCTGGACCCGGGGGGCCTACGAGCAGTACTTC
CDR3: CAWTRGAYEQYF
J: TRBJ2-7
V: TRBV11-2
D: TRBD2
size: once

DNA: TGTGCCAGCAGCTTAGGCCCGATTGGCGGGATGGGTTATGAGCAGTTCTTC
CDR3: CASSLGPIGGMGYEQFF
J: TRBJ2-1
V: TRBV13
D: NA
size: few

DNA: TGCAGTGCTCAATCCGGGAACACTGAAGCTTTCTTT
CDR3: CSAQSGNTEAFF
J: TRBJ1-1
V: TRBV20-1
D: NA
size: many

DNA: TGTGCCCATAGCGGGAGCAATGAGCAGTTCTTC
CDR3: CAHSGSNEQFF
J: TRBJ2-1
V: TRBV30
D: TRBD2
size: few

DNA: TGCGCCAGCAGCTCATACCCGGGACTCCAATACGAGCAGTACTTC
CDR3: CASSSYPGLQYEQYF
J: TRBJ2-7
V: TRBV5-1
D: NA
size: NA

DNA: TGTGCCAGCAGCCCCCGGGGGCCCAGGGAAGGGACCCAGTACTTC
CDR3: CASSPRGPREGTQYF
J: TRBJ2-5
V: TRBV9
D: NA
size: NA

DNA: TGTGCCAGCCACATCCGGGGGGCCAACGTCCTGACTTTC
CDR3: CASHIRGANVLTF
J: TRBJ2-6
V: TRBV12-3/TRBV12-4
D: NA
size: many

DNA: TGCGCCAGCAGCCTGGACAGGCTAGCTGAAAAACTGTTTTTT
CDR3: CASSLDRLAEKLFF
J: TRBJ1-4
V: TRBV5-1
D: TRBD1
size: NA

DNA: TGTGCCATCACGTATCGGGACAACCCCTACAATGAGCAGTTCTTC
CDR3: CAITYRDNPYNEQFF
J: TRBJ2-1
V: TRBV6-1
D: NA
size: NA

DNA: TGTGCCAGCAGACCGAGCAGCCAAGAGACCCAGTACTTC
CDR3: CASRPSSQETQYF
J: TRBJ2-5
V: TRBV12-3/TRBV12-4
D: NA
size: many

DNA: TGTGCCAGCAGCCAACGTGCATCGGCGGGAGGATACCAAGAGACCCAGTACTTC
CDR3: CASSQRASAGGYQETQYF
J: TRBJ2-5
V: TRBV3-1
D: TRBD2
size: NA

DNA: TGTGCCAGCAGTGAAGGTCCCCGAGGGACCCAGTACTTC
CDR3: CASSEGPRGTQYF
J: TRBJ2-5
V: TRBV25-1
D: NA
size: NA

DNA: TGTGCCAGCAGCATAATTACCGGGACAGGGAGGGCCACTGAAGCTTTCTTT
CDR3: CASSIITGTGRATEAFF
J: TRBJ1-1
V: TRBV6-2/TRBV6-3
D: TRBD1
size: NA

DNA: TGCGCCAGCAGCTGGGACAGCCGAGGCGAGCAGTACTTC
CDR3: CASSWDSRGEQYF
J: TRBJ2-7
V: TRBV5-1
D: TRBD1
size: many

DNA: TGCAGTGCTAGAGTGACAGGGAGTAGCACAGATACGCAGTATTTT
CDR3: CSARVTGSSTDTQYF
J: TRBJ2-3
V: TRBV20-1
D: TRBD1
size: few

DNA: TGTGCCAGCAGCTTAGAGGTGGCAGGACTTCAAGCTTTCTTT
CDR3: CASSLEVAGLQAFF
J: TRBJ1-1
V: TRBV7-2
D: NA
size: many

DNA: TGTGCCAGCAGCCGCGCCGGGACTAGCGAGTCCTACGAGCAGTACTTC
CDR3: CASSRAGTSESYEQYF
J: TRBJ2-7
V: TRBV4-2
D: TRBD2
size: many

DNA: TGTGCCAGCAGGGACTTCTTTGGGCAGCCCCAGCATTTT
CDR3: CASRDFFGQPQHF
J: TRBJ1-5
V: TRBV28
D: NA
size: many

DNA: TGCGCCAGCAGTTTAGGCAGAGGTCAATCCTACGAGCAGTACTTC
CDR3: CASSLGRGQSYEQYF
J: TRBJ2-7
V: TRBV10-2
D: NA
size: many

DNA: TGCGCCAGCAGCTTGGAGGAGGCCAACTATGGCTACACCTTC
CDR3: CASSLEEANYGYTF
J: TRBJ1-2
V: TRBV5-1
D: NA
size: few

DNA: TGCGCCAGCAGCCGTAGCGGGAGCCGCAATGAGCAGTTCTTC
CDR3: CASSRSGSRNEQFF
J: TRBJ2-1
V: TRBV4-3
D: TRBD2
size: few

DNA: TGTGCCAGCAGCTTATATCCTGAGGGCACAGATACGCAGTATTTT
CDR3: CASSLYPEGTDTQYF
J: TRBJ2-3
V: TRBV7-9
D: NA
size: many

DNA: TGCGCCAGCAGCTTGAACAGCCCTCTAGAGCAGTACTTC
CDR3: CASSLNSPLEQYF
J: TRBJ2-7
V: TRBV5-1
D: NA
size: many

DNA: TGCAACGTTGGGTCCGGGACCTACGAGCAGTACTTC
CDR3: CNVGSGTYEQYF
J: TRBJ2-7
V: TRBV29-1
D: NA
size: NA

DNA: TGTGCCAGCAGCTCTCGCCCGGGACTAGCGGATTACGAGCAGTACTTC
CDR3: CASSSRPGLADYEQYF
J: TRBJ2-7
V: TRBV7-8
D: TRBD2
size: many

DNA: TGTGCCAGCAGCTGGGGGGTCCCTGGAGGCAATCAGCCCCAGCATTTT
CDR3: CASSWGVPGGNQPQHF
J: TRBJ1-5
V: TRBV5-5
D: NA
size: few

DNA: TGTGCCAGCAGCGGACAGGGTCATCAGCCCCAGCATTTT
CDR3: CASSGQGHQPQHF
J: TRBJ1-5
V: TRBV6-1
D: TRBD1
size: many

DNA: TGTGCCAGCAGTCCCCGGGACAGGGATACTTCACCCCTCCACTTT
CDR3: CASSPRDRDTSPLHF
J: TRBJ1-6
V: TRBV28
D: TRBD1
size: many

DNA: TGTGCCAGCAGTATTTCCGGGACTAGCGGGAGTTTCCCCTACGAGCAGTACTTC
CDR3: CASSISGTSGSFPYEQYF
J: TRBJ2-7
V: TRBV12-3/TRBV12-4
D: TRBD2
size: many

DNA: TGTGCCCAAGCCCCCGGAAGCTCCTACAATGAGCAGTTCTTC
CDR3: CAQAPGSSYNEQFF
J: TRBJ2-1
V: TRBV2
D: NA
size: many

DNA: TGTGCCAGCAGCCAAGGGCCGGGGGCCGGAGAGACCCAGTACTTC
CDR3: CASSQGPGAGETQYF
J: TRBJ2-5
V: TRBV7-2
D: NA
size: few

DNA: TGTGCCAGCGCGGAGACTAGCGGACAGAAGAGAGAGACCCAGTACTTC
CDR3: CASAETSGQKRETQYF
J: TRBJ2-5
V: TRBV6-1
D: TRBD2
size: many

DNA: TGTGCCACCAGCGGGGACACCGGGGAGCTGTTTTTT
CDR3: CATSGDTGELFF
J: TRBJ2-2
V: TRBV24-1
D: NA
size: few

DNA: TGTGCCAGCAGCACGGATCCACAGTCTAATCAGCCCCAGCATTTT
CDR3: CASSTDPQSNQPQHF
J: TRBJ1-5
V: TRBV5-4
D: NA
size: NA

DNA: TGCGCCAGCAGCTTCTTCCGGGACACGACCTACGAGCAGTACTTC
CDR3: CASSFFRDTTYEQYF
J: TRBJ2-7
V: TRBV5-1
D: NA
size: NA

DNA: TGTGCCAGCAGCTTATCGTCCGGGGAGGCCCAGTACTTC
CDR3: CASSLSSGEAQYF
J: TRBJ2-5
V: TRBV7-2
D: NA
size: many

DNA: TGCGCCAGCAGCCAAACAAACACGGAGCTCATCTGGGAGCAGTACTTC
CDR3: CASSQTNTELIWEQYF
J: TRBJ2-7
V: TRBV4-1
D: NA
size: NA

DNA: TGTGCCAGCAGCTTAGCGCTGGACAATGAGCAGTTCTTC
CDR3: CASSLALDNEQFF
J: TRBJ2-1
V: TRBV7-2
D: NA
size: many

DNA: TGTGCCAGCAGTTACCGGTTAGAAACGCAAGATACGCAGTATTTT
CDR3: CASSYRLETQDTQYF
J: TRBJ2-3
V: TRBV6-6
D: NA
size: many

DNA: TGTGCCAGCAGTACAGACAGGGTCTCCTACGAGCAGTACTTC
CDR3: CASSTDRVSYEQYF
J: TRBJ2-7
V: TRBV12-3/TRBV12-4
D: TRBD1
size: medium-sized

DNA: TGTGCCAGCAGTCCCGGGACTAGCGGGGGTATCCGGCGGGATACGCAGTATTTT
CDR3: CASSPGTSGGIRRDTQYF
J: TRBJ2-3
V: TRBV12-3/TRBV12-4
D: TRBD2
size: many

DNA: TGCAGCGCGCAGGGCTCTGGATCCTACGAGCAGTACTTC
CDR3: CSAQGSGSYEQYF
J: TRBJ2-7
V: TRBV29-1
D: NA
size: few

DNA: TGTGCCAGTAGGGAGGACAGCTCCTATAATTCACCCCTCCACTTT
CDR3: CASREDSSYNSPLHF
J: TRBJ1-6
V: TRBV27
D: NA
size: many

DNA: TGTGCCAGCAGCGTAGGTCTAGCGGCGGGGGGCCACCAGGAGACCCAGTACTTC
CDR3: CASSVGLAAGGHQETQYF
J: TRBJ2-5
V: TRBV9
D: TRBD2
size: NA

DNA: TGCAGTGCAGATTATAGCGGGAGCATGGACAATGAGCAGTTCTTC
CDR3: CSADYSGSMDNEQFF
J: TRBJ2-1
V: TRBV20-1
D: TRBD2
size: NA

DNA: TGCAGTGCTAGTTTTGGTGGTACCGGGGAGCTGTTTTTT
CDR3: CSASFGGTGELFF
J: TRBJ2-2
V: TRBV20-1
D: NA
size: NA

DNA: TGTGCCAGCAGCTCGCAGAACAGGGGGATCCCCGACAATGAGCAGTTCTTC
CDR3: CASSSQNRGIPDNEQFF
J: TRBJ2-1
V: TRBV14
D: TRBD1
size: NA

DNA: TGTGCCAGCTCACCAAGGGGTATGGACACCGGGGAGCTGTTTTTT
CDR3: CASSPRGMDTGELFF
J: TRBJ2-2
V: TRBV18
D: NA
size: few

DNA: TGCAGTAAGGGGTCTAGCGAATACAATGAGCAGTTCTTC
CDR3: CSKGSSEYNEQFF
J: TRBJ2-1
V: TRBV20-1
D: NA
size: many

DNA: TGCAGTGCTAGCTCTAGACAGGGGCGGAATTCACCCCTCCACTTT
CDR3: CSASSRQGRNSPLHF
J: TRBJ1-6
V: TRBV20-1
D: TRBD1
size: few

DNA: TGTGCCAGCAGATTAGGACAGGGGAACAACGAGCAGTACTTC
CDR3: CASRLGQGNNEQYF
J: TRBJ2-7
V: TRBV12-3/TRBV12-4
D: TRBD1
size: many

DNA: TGTGCCAGCTCCGCCGGGCTAGCGGGAGGTAAAAACATTCAGTACTTC
CDR3: CASSAGLAGGKNIQYF
J: TRBJ2-4
V: TRBV13
D: TRBD2
size: few

DNA: TGTGCCAGCACCCCACCAACCTTAGATTGCGGGTCGAGGAGCTCCTACAATGAGCAGTTCTTC
CDR3: CASTPPTLDCGSRSSYNEQFF
J: TRBJ2-1
V: TRBV7-4
D: NA
size: many